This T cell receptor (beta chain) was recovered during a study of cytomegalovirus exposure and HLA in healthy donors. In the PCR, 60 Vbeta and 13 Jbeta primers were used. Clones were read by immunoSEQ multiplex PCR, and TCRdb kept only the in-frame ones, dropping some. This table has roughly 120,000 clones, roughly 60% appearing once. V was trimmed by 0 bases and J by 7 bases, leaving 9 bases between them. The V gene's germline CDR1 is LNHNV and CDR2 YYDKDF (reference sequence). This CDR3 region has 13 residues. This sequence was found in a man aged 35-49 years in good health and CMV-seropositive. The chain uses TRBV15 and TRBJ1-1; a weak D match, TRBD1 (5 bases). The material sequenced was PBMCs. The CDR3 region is CATSREDSFEAFF. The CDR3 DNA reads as TGTGCCACCAGCAGAGAAGACAGTTTTGAAGCTTTCTTT.